Presented here are 5 T cell receptor beta chains from one specimen sequenced in a study of T cell clonotyping in hematopoietic cell transplantation. Time point in this sample: recipient sample about 28 days before transplant, after cytoreduction. Profiled with immunoSEQ multiplex PCR; TCRdb holds only in-frame clones, not every one. The repertoire includes about 80,000 clones, 90% to 96% of them detected once, and roughly 1.5% sits in the top ten. The sample consisted of peripheral blood mononuclear cells, taken before stem cell transplant. The receptors were sampled from a woman aged 45-59 years with acute myeloid leukemia. Some clones in this sample may be carry-over from other donors' samples.

This chain connects TRBV19 to TRBJ1-3; D is ambiguous. V was pared by 3 bases and J by 0 bases, with 6 bases between. The CDR3 covers 14 residues. Germline assignment: CDR1 LNHDA and CDR2 SQIVND (reference sequence). The CDR3: CASSMAASGNTIYF. The CDR3 nucleotides read TGTGCCAGTAGTATGGCAGCCTCTGGAAACACCATATATTTT.

V usage is TRBV5-1 and J usage is TRBJ1-4, with TRBD1 matching over 9 bases. Germline V gene lookup returns CDR1 SGHRS and CDR2 YFSETQ. The V gene end was trimmed by 9 bases and the J gene end by 3 bases; junction bases not matched to a gene: 3. This CDR3 is 13 amino acids long. The CDR3 DNA is TGCGCCACCAACAGGGGGCCTAATGAAAAACTGTTTTTT. The encoded protein is CATNRGPNEKLFF.

The rearrangement links TRBV29-1 to TRBJ2-7, with D perhaps TRBD1 or TRBD2 (5 bases each). The germline V gene encodes CDR1 SQVTM and CDR2 ANQGSEA. Between the trimmed V and J ends, which lost 3 bases and 0 bases, there was a span of 12 bases. The CDR3 length is 14 residues. CDR3 region: CSVEMRGASYEQYF. The CDR3 DNA reads as TGCAGCGTTGAGATGAGAGGGGCCTCCTACGAGCAGTACTTC.

This rearrangement joins TRBV5-1 to TRBJ2-1; maybe TRBD2 (5 bases). In germline, CDR1 is SGHRS, CDR2 YFSETQ. The V end lost 4 bases, the J end lost 7 bases, and 9 bases lay between the germline ends. The CDR3 extends over 12 amino acids. For the CDR3, the DNA is TGCGCCAGCAGCCTACTAGTAAATGAGCAGTTCTTC. Translating gives CASSLLVNEQFF.

This chain connects TRBV2 to TRBJ1-2; D call uncertain. The CDR3 runs to 14 residues. V was clipped by 5 bases and J by 8 bases, with 18 bases between them. Germline loops: CDR1 SNHLY, CDR2 FYNNEI. The CDR3 here is CASSPDGSRWGYTF. CDR3 coding DNA: TGTGCCAGCAGTCCGGACGGAAGTAGATGGGGCTACACCTTC. Full variable domain (remainder filled in from reference TRBV2 and TRBJ1-2): EPEVTQTPSHQVTQMGQEVILRCVPISNHLYFYWYRQILGQKVEFLVSFYNNEISEKSEIFDDQFSVERPDGSNFTLKIRSTKLEDSAMYFCASSPDGSRWGYTFGSGTRLTVV.